Each of the 25 T cell receptor beta chains below was sequenced from the same sample in a study of PD-L1 blockade in urothelial cancer. Time point indicated: peripheral blood 6 weeks after treatment start. TCRdb's copy holds only in-frame clones and misses some; the assay was immunoSEQ multiplex PCR. Of roughly 42,000 clones in the sample, more than 80% are singletons; the top ten hold about 7.9%. The sample was PBMCs, taken around atezolizumab (anti-PD-L1) treatment. The receptors come from a man aged 70 or older with urothelial cancer.

The chain has TRBV5-4 and TRBJ2-7, with D perhaps TRBD1 (5 bases). V was pared by 5 bases and J by 9 bases, with 21 bases between. The CDR3 is 14 amino acids. Germline V CDR1 and CDR2: SGHNT, YYREEE (reference sequence). CDR3 DNA sequence: TGTGCCAGCAGTTACGAGACAGATGTCCTCAGGCAGTACTTC. As protein: CASSYETDVLRQYF.

The chain couples TRBV10-1 to TRBJ2-1, with 8 bases fitting TRBD2. The CDR3 extends over 14 amino acids. V trimming: 4 bases; J trimming: 4 bases; junction bases outside the gene matches: 3. CDR1 is WNHNN, CDR2 SYGVQD, per germline (reference sequence). The CDR3 sequence: CASSAERGYNEQFF. As DNA, the CDR3 is TGCGCCAGCAGTGCGGAGCGGGGGTACAATGAGCAGTTCTTC.

This chain joins TRBV5-1 and TRBJ2-6; 10 bases are shared with TRBD1. With V trimmed by 7 bases and J by 3 bases, 4 bases remained unmatched. The CDR3 runs to 15 residues. CDR1 is SGHRS and CDR2 is YFSETQ in the germline V gene. The CDR3: CASRQGAGGANVLTF. The CDR3 bases are TGCGCCAGCCGACAGGGGGCGGGTGGGGCCAACGTCCTGACTTTC.

The V call is TRBV11-2, the J call TRBJ2-1, with 7 bases identical to TRBD2. Germline CDR1 reads SGHAT; CDR2 reads FQNNGV. The CDR3 sequence is 15 residues long. With V trimmed by 1 base and J by 6 bases, 6 bases remained unmatched. The CDR3 DNA reads as TGTGCCAGCAGCTTAGGTGGCGGGAGCCGCAATGAGCAGTTCTTC. This codes for CASSLGGGSRNEQFF.

V usage is TRBV5-1 and J usage is TRBJ2-5; 10 nucleotides align to TRBD1. This CDR3 has 14 amino acids. Germline-derived CDR1 and CDR2 are SGHRS and YFSETQ. V was clipped by 4 bases and J by 7 bases; unmatched bases: 7. CDR3 protein: CASSGGTGVATQYF. CDR3 in DNA: TGCGCCAGCAGCGGCGGGACAGGGGTTGCGACCCAGTACTTC. Full variable domain (remainder filled in from reference TRBV5-1 and TRBJ2-5): KAGVTQTPRYLIKTRGQQVTLSCSPISGHRSVSWYQQTPGQGLQFLFEYFSETQRNKGNFPGRFSGRQFSNSRSEMNVSTLELGDSALYLCASSGGTGVATQYFGPGTRLLVL.

The gene calls are TRBV28 and TRBJ2-3; 12 bases are shared with TRBD2. CDR3 length: 15 amino acids. V gave up 6 bases and J gave up 5 bases; unmatched junction bases: 6. CDR1 MDHEN and CDR2 SYDVKM come from the germline V gene. The CDR3 bases are TGTGCCAGCAGCCCTAGCGGGAGGGCCAAAGATACGCAGTATTTT. Translating gives CASSPSGRAKDTQYF.

The chain employs TRBV12-5 and TRBJ2-6, with D hard to call. Trimming stripped 1 base from V and 3 bases from J, with 10 bases between. The CDR3 runs 16 residues. From germline, CDR1 is LGHNT and CDR2 FRNRAP. CDR3 region: CASGLGSLGGANVLTF. CDR3 coding DNA: TGTGCTAGTGGTTTGGGTAGTCTTGGTGGGGCCAACGTCCTGACTTTC.

CDR3 nucleotide sequence: TGTGCCAGCAGTCCGTGGGAGAGAGCCTACGAGCAGTACTTC. Translating it yields CASSPWERAYEQYF. The rearrangement links TRBV28 to TRBJ2-7, with D possibly TRBD2 on 5 matching bases. Germline-derived CDR1 and CDR2 are MDHEN and SYDVKM. Deletions cut 5 bases from V and 2 bases from J, with 13 bases between. The CDR3 runs to 14 residues.

V gene TRBV12-5 combines with J gene TRBJ2-1; TRBD2 aligns across 9 bases. The V segment lost 2 bases and the J segment 5 bases; nucleotides outside the gene matches: 4. The CDR3 runs to 15 residues. Germline V gene lookup returns CDR1 LGHNT and CDR2 FRNRAP. CDR3 sequence (DNA): TGTGCTAGTGGTTTGTTGGCTAGCGGGAACAATGAGCAGTTCTTC. It is translated as CASGLLASGNNEQFF.

The V and J genes are TRBV2 and TRBJ1-1, with D perhaps matching TRBD1 (5 bases). Germline values: CDR1 SNHLY, CDR2 FYNNEI. Trimming took 2 bases from V and 0 from J, leaving 10 bases between them. The CDR3 covers 15 residues. CDR3 sequence reads: CASSEQGLMNTEAFF. The CDR3 DNA follows: TGTGCCAGCAGTGAACAGGGCCTGATGAACACTGAAGCTTTCTTT.

The chain has TRBV7-6 and TRBJ1-1, with 8 bases lining up with TRBD1. This CDR3 spans 14 amino acids. CDR1 and CDR2 from the germline V gene are SGHVS and FNYEAQ. Germline trimming cut 1 base from V and 5 bases from J; bases unmatched to any gene: 3. CDR3 sequence reads: CASSLVTGGTEAFF. CDR3 in DNA: TGTGCCAGCAGCTTAGTTACAGGGGGGACTGAAGCTTTCTTT. Drawing the rest from reference TRBV7-6 and TRBJ1-1, the complete variable domain is GAGVSQSPRYKVTKRGQDVALRCDPISGHVSLYWYRQALGQGPEFLTYFNYEAQQDKSGLPNDRFSAERPEGSISTLTIQRTEQRDSAMYRCASSLVTGGTEAFFGQGTRLTVV.

This chain connects TRBV7-3 to TRBJ2-2; tentative D call: TRBD2 (7 bases). CDR1 SGHTA and CDR2 FQGTGA come from the germline V gene. V was shortened by 5 bases and J by 5 bases, with 12 bases between the two germline ends. The CDR3 is made up of 14 amino acids. The DNA for the CDR3 is TGTGCCAGCAGCCGAAGGGGGGGAACCGGGGAGCTGTTTTTT. This codes for CASSRRGGTGELFF.

The chain couples TRBV9 to TRBJ2-7, with 9 positions matching TRBD1. V was clipped by 3 bases and J by 5 bases; unmatched bases: 9. This CDR3 is 15 amino acids long. Germline CDR1 and CDR2: SGDLS and YYNGEE. The CDR3 bases are TGTGCCAGCAGCGCCGGGGACAGGGTTGGAGACGAGCAGTACTTC. Translation: CASSAGDRVGDEQYF. The entire variable domain, with the rest obtained from reference TRBV9 and TRBJ2-7, is as follows: DSGVTQTPKHLITATGQRVTLRCSPRSGDLSVYWYQQSLDQGLQFLIQYYNGEERAKGNILERFSAQQFPDLHSELNLSSLELGDSALYFCASSAGDRVGDEQYFGPGTRLTVT.

The chain couples TRBV30 to TRBJ1-2; 9 nucleotides agree with TRBD1. The length of the CDR3 is 13 residues. V shed 2 bases and J 9 bases; nucleotides not matched to a gene: 7. From germline, CDR1 is GTSNPN and CDR2 SVGIG (reference sequence). This chain's CDR3 is CAWSQQGAGSYTF. The CDR3 coding sequence is TGTGCCTGGAGTCAACAGGGGGCAGGGAGCTACACCTTC.

In DNA, the CDR3 is TGTGCCAGTGGCTCCCGACAGCTTTCCTACGAGCAGTACTTC. The encoded protein is CASGSRQLSYEQYF. J is TRBJ2-7 and V is TRBV6-1, with a tentative D call TRBD1 (5 bases). V lost 9 bases and J lost 1, with 16 bases in between. There are 14 residues in the CDR3. Germline V gene sequence: CDR1 MNHNS, CDR2 SASEGT.

The V call is TRBV9, the J call TRBJ2-3; TRBD2 matches 7 bases. This CDR3 is built from 15 residues. Germline CDR1 SGDLS, CDR2 YYNGEE. Trimming removed 0 bases from V and 5 bases from J; junction bases left unmatched: 6. CDR3 sequence: CASSVVAGVGDTQYF. CDR3 nucleotides: TGTGCCAGCAGCGTAGTGGCGGGAGTGGGAGATACGCAGTATTTT. The full variable domain, with the rest looked up from reference TRBV9 and TRBJ2-3, is DSGVTQTPKHLITATGQRVTLRCSPRSGDLSVYWYQQSLDQGLQFLIQYYNGEERAKGNILERFSAQQFPDLHSELNLSSLELGDSALYFCASSVVAGVGDTQYFGPGTRLTVL.

The chain recombines TRBV7-9 with TRBJ2-1; 11 bases agree with TRBD2. The CDR3 runs 16 residues. V shed 1 base and J 3 bases; nucleotides not matched to a gene: 2. Germline CDR1 SEHNR, CDR2 FQNEAQ (reference sequence). CDR3 sequence: CASSLEGLADYNEQFF. CDR3 nucleotide sequence: TGTGCCAGCAGCTTAGAGGGACTAGCGGACTACAATGAGCAGTTCTTC. Full variable domain (remainder filled in from reference TRBV7-9 and TRBJ2-1): DTGVSQNPRHKITKRGQNVTFRCDPISEHNRLYWYRQTLGQGPEFLTYFQNEAQLEKSRLLSDRFSAERPKGSFSTLEIQRTEQGDSAMYLCASSLEGLADYNEQFFGPGTRLTVL.

The rearrangement joins TRBV6-7 to TRBJ2-7; 9 nucleotides line up with TRBD2. TRBV6-7 is classed as an ORF, of uncertain function. The CDR3 length is 14 residues. Losses at the gene ends were 5 bases for V and 4 bases for J; bases not matched to a gene: 6. The CDR3 spells CASSGQREAYEQYF. The CDR3, as DNA: TGTGCCAGCAGTGGGCAGCGGGAGGCGTACGAGCAGTACTTC.

The chain recombines TRBV15 with TRBJ2-1, with 14 bases lining up with TRBD2. The CDR3 loop spans 19 amino acids. Germline CDR1 is LNHNV and CDR2 is YYDKDF (reference sequence). The ends lost 5 bases at V and 6 bases at J; junction bases unmatched: 15. The CDR3 DNA reads as TGTGCCACCAGCGCCCCCGGACTAGCGGGAGGCAGGGGGGCCAATGAGCAGTTCTTC. It codes for CATSAPGLAGGRGANEQFF.

The V gene is TRBV7-9, the J gene TRBJ1-1; TRBD1 matches 7 bases. The CDR3 has 16 amino acids. CDR1 is SEHNR and CDR2 is FQNEAQ in the germline V gene (reference sequence). With V trimmed by 5 bases and J by 1 base, 10 bases remained unmatched. The CDR3 spells CASSPRGGTANTEAFF. The CDR3 nucleotides are TGTGCCAGCAGCCCCCGTGGAGGGACAGCGAACACTGAAGCTTTCTTT.

The J gene is TRBJ2-1, the V gene TRBV9; unclear D gene. CDR1 is SGDLS, CDR2 YYNGEE, per germline. CDR3 length: 15 residues. Trimming cost V 0 bases and J 6 bases, with 13 bases left between them. The CDR3 region is CASSVGGNQGNEQFF. The CDR3 nucleotides read TGTGCCAGCAGCGTAGGAGGAAATCAAGGCAATGAGCAGTTCTTC.

This chain connects TRBV2 to TRBJ2-7; 9 nucleotides agree with TRBD1. V gave up 5 bases and J gave up 6 bases; unmatched junction bases: 14. The length of the CDR3 is 16 residues. Germline loops: CDR1 SNHLY, CDR2 FYNNEI. The DNA of the CDR3 is TGTGCCAGCAGTCCAGACAGATCTGACAGGGGGGTCGAGCAGTACTTC. Translated, it gives CASSPDRSDRGVEQYF.

Written as DNA, the CDR3 is TGCGCCAGCAGCCTTGGACAGGGTTCCGGCGAGCAGTACTTC. Residues: CASSLGQGSGEQYF. The rearrangement uses TRBV5-1 and TRBJ2-7; TRBD1 matches at 8 bases. The germline V gene encodes CDR1 SGHRS and CDR2 YFSETQ. The CDR3 runs 14 residues. V shed 4 bases and J 6 bases; nucleotides not matched to a gene: 9.

This chain links TRBV4-1 with TRBJ2-1, with a possible D match to TRBD2 (6 bases). Germline V gene lookup returns CDR1 MGHRA and CDR2 YSYEKL. Trimming cost V 2 bases and J 10 bases, with 12 bases left between them. The CDR3 covers 13 residues. The CDR3 DNA sequence: TGCGCCAGCAGCCAACCGAGGGACTCGGAGCAGTTCTTC. Translating gives CASSQPRDSEQFF.

The chain recombines TRBV6-1 with TRBJ2-1, with no clear D. This CDR3 is 12 amino acids long. Germline lookup yields CDR1 MNHNS and CDR2 SASEGT. The V end was cut by 3 bases, the J end by 8 bases, with 8 bases between. In DNA, the CDR3 is TGTGCCAGCAGTGAGAGAAGCGATGAGCAGTTCTTC. It specifies CASSERSDEQFF.